The T cell receptor (beta chain) described here comes from a study of cytomegalovirus exposure and HLA in healthy donors. The study, taken as a whole, reports: Immune exposure was documented only through CMV serostatus. One later analysis reportedly identified an Asian-associated ancestry cluster that showed fewer N-insertions than the approximately 600-donor mean.

Both 60 Vbeta primers and 13 Jbeta primers went into the PCR. Sequencing was performed with immunoSEQ multiplex PCR; in TCRdb, only in-frame clones are kept and a portion is missing. The sample lists 130,000 or so clones; 65% to 80% were seen once. Trimming removed 2 bases from V and 0 bases from J, with 11 bases in between. The CDR3 totals 15 residues. Germline values: CDR1 SGHTA, CDR2 FQGTGA. In regard to this clone: Its target is not known.

The chain couples TRBV7-3 to TRBJ2-7; the D gene is possibly TRBD1 (5 bases). The source of this sequence is a woman aged 35 to 49 in good health and CMV-seropositive. The sequenced sample was PBMCs. The CDR3 coding sequence is TGTGCCAGCAGCTTAGATGGGGCCGGCTCCTACGAGCAGTACTTC. This gives the protein CASSLDGAGSYEQYF.